Following are 10 T cell receptor beta chains from one sample sequenced in a study of blood T cell repertoires in COVID-19. Clones were sequenced by immunoSEQ multiplex PCR, and TCRdb holds only the in-frame ones, with some missing. In the table there are around 100,000 clones, about 90% of which are singletons. What was sequenced was peripheral blood. These receptors were collected from a man younger than 40 in a cohort sampled during active COVID-19.

The chain combines TRBV5-1 with TRBJ2-7; tentatively, D is TRBD1 (6 bases). Germline values: CDR1 SGHRS, CDR2 YFSETQ. The ends were cut back, 1 base at V and 3 bases at J, with 8 bases in the middle. The CDR3 length is 13 residues. CDR3: CASSLQGRYEQYF. Here the CDR3 DNA reads TGCGCCAGCAGCTTGCAGGGGCGCTACGAGCAGTACTTC.

This clone was observed a single time. The rearrangement links TRBV5-6 to TRBJ2-6; D remains unclear. The CDR3 has 15 residues. V lost 4 bases, J lost 1 base, and 9 bases lay in between. Germline V CDR1 and CDR2: SGHDT, YYEEEE. The CDR3 protein is CASSPTISGANVLTF. The CDR3 DNA is TGTGCCAGCAGCCCTACGATATCTGGGGCCAACGTCCTGACTTTC.

In this sample, this clone turned up once. The rearrangement links TRBV29-1 to TRBJ2-5; a weak D match, TRBD1 (5 bases). V was cut by 3 bases and J by 2 bases, with 10 bases left in between. The CDR3 is 13 amino acids. Looked up from germline, CDR1 is SQVTM and CDR2 is ANQGSEA. CDR3 loop: CSVETRAQETQYF. CDR3 DNA: TGCAGCGTTGAGACCAGGGCACAAGAGACCCAGTACTTC.

This clone was found once. V gene TRBV11-2 combines with J gene TRBJ2-7; 7 nucleotides line up with TRBD1. V gave up 1 base and J gave up 4 bases; unmatched junction bases: 7. Per germline, CDR1 SGHAT and CDR2 FQNNGV. This CDR3 spans 15 amino acids. The CDR3 loop is CASSLVAQGEYEQYF. CDR3 nucleotide sequence: TGTGCCAGCAGCTTAGTGGCCCAGGGGGAGTACGAGCAGTACTTC.

This clone showed up just once. The chain has TRBV6-6 and TRBJ1-5; D gene uncertain. This CDR3 contains 15 residues. Germline values: CDR1 MNHNY, CDR2 SVGAGI (reference sequence). The ends were cut back, 0 bases at V and 6 bases at J, with 12 bases in the middle. CDR3 nucleotides: TGTGCCAGCAGTTACTCCGTCCAGGTTGGTCAGCCCCAGCATTTT. Amino acid sequence: CASSYSVQVGQPQHF.

The chain links TRBV24-1 to TRBJ1-1; 8 nucleotides align to TRBD1. The CDR3 consists of 14 residues. The V gene end was trimmed by 4 bases and the J gene end by 6 bases; junction bases not matched to a gene: 6. Germline V lookup: CDR1 KGHDR, CDR2 SFDVKD. Here the CDR3 reads CATSDPGGSPEAFF. The CDR3 DNA follows: TGTGCCACCAGTGACCCAGGGGGCTCCCCTGAAGCTTTCTTT.

This rearrangement joins TRBV6-4 to TRBJ2-2; 12 bases are shared with TRBD2. V shed 0 bases and J 5 bases; nucleotides not matched to a gene: 1. CDR1 is MRHNA and CDR2 is SNTAGT in the germline V gene. This CDR3 region has 16 residues. CDR3 residues: CASSDSGTSGTGELFF. The CDR3 DNA sequence: TGTGCCAGCAGTGACTCTGGGACTAGCGGGACCGGGGAGCTGTTTTTT.

Turning to this clone: Relative to the germline gene, one junction end is altered; a read error may explain this. The J gene is TRBJ2-3, the V gene TRBV12-3 or TRBV12-4; D is possibly TRBD1 (6 bases). The CDR3 consists of 12 residues. CDR3 protein: CASSFGQSPFNF. DNA of the CDR3: TGTGCCAGCAGTTTCGGACAGTCCCCCTTCAATTTT.

The rearrangement joins TRBV25-1 to TRBJ2-6, with 7 bases that match TRBD2. The germline V gene has CDR1 MGHDK and CDR2 SYGVNS. This CDR3 region has 16 residues. V shed 7 bases, J shed 0 bases, and the junction held 6 bases outside the gene matches. The CDR3 spells CASTRGLSSGANVLTF. DNA of the CDR3: TGTGCCAGCACGAGGGGACTATCCTCTGGGGCCAACGTCCTGACTTTC.

The chain is built from TRBV20-1 and TRBJ2-7; D perhaps matches TRBD1 (5 bases). In germline, CDR1 is DFQATT, CDR2 SNEGSKA (reference sequence). This CDR3 region has 14 residues. V lost 3 bases and J 3 bases, leaving 15 bases between the germline ends. In DNA form, the CDR3 reads TGCAGTGCTAGTACAGTTGACAGATACTACGAGCAGTACTTC. This gives the protein CSASTVDRYYEQYF.